Listed below are T cell receptor beta chains from one sample, sequenced in a study of T cell responses to AZD1222 COVID-19 vaccine. The table came from immunoSEQ multiplex PCR; TCRdb's copy has only in-frame clones and leaves some out. Here the sample spans about 150,000 clones, about 91% being singletons. The material sequenced was peripheral blood, taken on day 0 of AZD1222 vaccination. The source of these receptors is an adult in good health. Each CDR3 is given with its conserved first and last residue. D genes are given only for firm matches. Size is omitted from some rows. Given values are once, few, many or a class for expanded clones.

clone size	V gene	J gene	D gene	CDR3 protein	CDR3 DNA
NA	TRBV7-9	TRBJ2-5	NA	CASSLRREQETQYF	TGTGCCAGCAGCTTAAGGCGGGAACAGGAGACCCAGTACTTC
NA	TRBV6-6	TRBJ2-7	TRBD1	CASSAGGYEQYF	TGTGCCAGCAGTGCAGGGGGCTACGAGCAGTACTTC
once	TRBV6-5	TRBJ2-3	NA	CASRSTGLQDTQYF	TGTGCCAGCAGGTCGACAGGTTTGCAAGATACGCAGTATTTT
NA	TRBV19	TRBJ2-2	TRBD1	CASSGRDRGHTGELFF	TGTGCCAGTAGTGGACGGGACAGGGGTCACACCGGGGAGCTGTTTTTT
NA	TRBV28	TRBJ1-2	NA	CASSYPRGPSYGYTF	TGTGCCAGCAGCTATCCCAGGGGACCAAGCTATGGCTACACCTTC
NA	TRBV12-5	TRBJ2-7	NA	CASGLEHEQYF	TGTGCTAGTGGTTTGGAGCACGAGCAGTACTTC
NA	TRBV7-6	TRBJ1-3	NA	CASSLVGESSGNTIYF	TGTGCCAGCAGCTTAGTGGGGGAGAGCTCTGGAAACACCATATATTTT
NA	TRBV7-3	TRBJ1-1	NA	CASSLMRVGATEAFF	TGTGCCAGCAGCTTAATGAGAGTGGGGGCCACTGAAGCTTTCTTT
once	TRBV5-4	TRBJ2-1	TRBD1	CASRPDRGDSITSYNEQFF	TGTGCCAGCAGACCCGACAGGGGGGATTCTATCACCTCCTACAATGAGCAGTTCTTC
NA	TRBV5-4	TRBJ1-6	NA	CASTIHSSYNSPLHF	TGTGCCAGTACGATTCATAGCTCCTATAATTCACCCCTCCACTTT
NA	TRBV28	TRBJ1-5	NA	CASSPLKGFGQPQHF	TGTGCCAGCAGCCCCCTGAAAGGGTTTGGTCAGCCCCAGCATTTT
NA	TRBV3-1/TRBV3-2	TRBJ1-3	NA	CASSLRRGGVLSGNTIYF	TGTGCCAGCAGCCTAAGGAGGGGCGGGGTTCTCTCTGGAAACACCATATATTTT
NA	TRBV19	TRBJ1-1	TRBD1	CASSRLGQLHTEAFF	TGTGCCAGTAGTAGGTTGGGACAGTTGCACACTGAAGCTTTCTTT
NA	TRBV9	TRBJ2-3	NA	CASSVGVPPADTQYF	TGTGCCAGCAGCGTAGGGGTGCCTCCCGCGGATACGCAGTATTTT
NA	TRBV6-6	TRBJ1-6	TRBD1	CASTIDRASNSPLHF	TGTGCCAGCACCATAGACAGGGCTAGTAATTCACCCCTCCACTTT
once	TRBV7-8	TRBJ2-7	NA	CASSRAPSYEQYF	TGTGCCAGCAGCAGGGCGCCTTCCTACGAGCAGTACTTC
NA	TRBV6-4	TRBJ2-3	TRBD2	CASSPLAGGADTQYF	TGTGCCAGCAGTCCCCTAGCGGGGGGGGCAGATACGCAGTATTTT
NA	TRBV6-2/TRBV6-3	TRBJ2-1	TRBD2	CASSQLTGGFNEQFF	TGTGCCAGCAGCCAACTAACGGGGGGTTTCAATGAGCAGTTCTTC
NA	TRBV10-3	TRBJ2-1	NA	CAIRTTLYNEQFF	TGTGCCATCAGGACTACTCTGTACAATGAGCAGTTCTTC
NA	TRBV19	TRBJ1-1	NA	CASSVGGPSTEAFF	TGTGCCAGTAGTGTAGGAGGGCCATCCACTGAAGCTTTCTTT
NA	TRBV5-4	TRBJ2-2	NA	CASSLDSNTGELFF	TGTGCCAGCAGCTTGGACTCGAACACCGGGGAGCTGTTTTTT
NA	TRBV5-8	TRBJ1-2	NA	CASTRPSNYGYTF	TGTGCCAGCACCCGCCCCTCTAACTATGGCTACACCTTC
NA	TRBV5-6	TRBJ2-4	NA	CASSLELRAKNIQYF	TGTGCCAGCAGCTTGGAGTTGAGAGCCAAAAACATTCAGTACTTC
few	TRBV5-1	TRBJ1-2	NA	CASSLPGGPYGYTF	TGCGCCAGCAGCCTGCCGGGGGGACCCTATGGCTACACCTTC
NA	TRBV7-2	TRBJ1-1	NA	CASSLGSSNTEAFF	TGTGCCAGCAGCTTAGGCAGTTCGAACACTGAAGCTTTCTTT
NA	TRBV9	TRBJ2-6	NA	CASSNRDRAGANVLTF	TGTGCCAGCAGCAACAGGGACCGGGCTGGGGCCAACGTCCTGACTTTC
NA	TRBV6-5	TRBJ1-3	NA	CASSYSPGNTIYF	TGTGCCAGCAGTTATAGTCCTGGAAACACCATATATTTT
NA	TRBV25-1	TRBJ1-3	NA	CASRGSGNTIYF	TGTGCCAGCAGAGGGAGCGGAAACACCATATATTTT
NA	TRBV5-1	TRBJ1-5	TRBD1	CASSLDRGDNQPQHF	TGCGCCAGCAGCTTGGACAGGGGAGACAATCAGCCCCAGCATTTT
NA	TRBV6-5	TRBJ1-6	NA	CASSFGGKSPLHF	TGTGCCAGCAGTTTTGGCGGAAAGTCACCCCTCCACTTT
NA	TRBV6-2/TRBV6-3	TRBJ2-3	NA	CASSWFGPAASSTDTQYF	TGTGCCAGCAGTTGGTTCGGCCCGGCTGCCTCTAGCACAGATACGCAGTATTTT
NA	TRBV27	TRBJ1-3	NA	CASSITYSGNTIYF	TGTGCCAGCAGTATAACTTACTCTGGAAACACCATATATTTT
NA	TRBV5-1	TRBJ1-5	TRBD1	CASSATGDPSNQPQHF	TGCGCCAGCAGCGCTACAGGGGACCCTAGCAATCAGCCCCAGCATTTT
NA	TRBV19	TRBJ1-2	NA	CASEGWRQGNYGYTF	TGTGCCAGTGAGGGATGGCGTCAGGGTAACTATGGCTACACCTTC
NA	TRBV28	TRBJ1-2	NA	CASSLEMPNPGGYTF	TGTGCCAGCAGTTTAGAGATGCCAAATCCCGGTGGCTACACCTTC
once	TRBV6-2/TRBV6-3	TRBJ1-6	NA	CASSRGPAENSPLHF	TGTGCCAGCAGCCGCGGGCCCGCGGAGAATTCACCCCTCCACTTT
NA	TRBV7-9	TRBJ1-5	NA	CASSLALTGNQPQHF	TGTGCCAGCAGCTTAGCGCTTACAGGGAATCAGCCCCAGCATTTT
NA	TRBV6-6	TRBJ2-5	TRBD2	CASSQWTSGGLGETQYF	TGTGCCAGCAGTCAATGGACTAGCGGGGGTCTCGGGGAGACCCAGTACTTC
NA	TRBV28	TRBJ1-1	NA	CASHLFLVAGDTEAFF	TGTGCCAGCCATCTATTTCTAGTAGCGGGGGACACTGAAGCTTTCTTT
NA	TRBV19	TRBJ1-5	NA	CASMGDFYQPQHF	TGTGCCAGTATGGGTGATTTCTATCAGCCCCAGCATTTT
NA	TRBV30	TRBJ1-3	NA	CAWSVLGARNTIYF	TGTGCCTGGAGTGTGTTAGGGGCAAGAAACACCATATATTTT
NA	TRBV5-4	TRBJ2-2	NA	CASRGGGPDRELFF	TGTGCCAGCAGAGGAGGGGGCCCGGACCGGGAGCTGTTTTTT
NA	TRBV6-6	TRBJ2-1	TRBD2	CASSRPGLAGGPYNEQFF	TGTGCCAGCAGTCGGCCGGGACTAGCGGGGGGGCCTTACAATGAGCAGTTCTTC
NA	TRBV19	TRBJ2-7	TRBD1	CASRNQQGAGYEQYF	TGTGCCAGTAGAAATCAACAGGGGGCTGGCTACGAGCAGTACTTC
NA	TRBV16	TRBJ1-1	NA	CASSQRSGPDAEAFF	TGTGCCAGCAGCCAAAGGTCTGGACCCGACGCGGAAGCTTTCTTT
NA	TRBV19	TRBJ2-3	NA	CASSNNIGVGTDTQYF	TGTGCCAGTAGCAATAATATTGGGGTGGGGACAGATACGCAGTATTTT
NA	TRBV21-1	TRBJ2-5	NA	CASSYRDTHQETQYF	TGTGCCAGCAGCTACCGGGACACCCACCAAGAGACCCAGTACTTC
NA	TRBV3-1/TRBV3-2	TRBJ1-6	NA	CASSRSQGWGNSPLHF	TGTGCCAGCAGCCGCTCCCAGGGTTGGGGAAATTCACCCCTCCACTTT
NA	TRBV7-9	TRBJ1-1	TRBD1	CASTPDRATEAFF	TGTGCCAGCACCCCGGACAGGGCCACTGAAGCTTTCTTT
NA	TRBV4-1	TRBJ1-1	TRBD1	CASSQLPGQGDTEAFF	TGCGCCAGCAGCCAGCTTCCGGGACAGGGGGACACTGAAGCTTTCTTT